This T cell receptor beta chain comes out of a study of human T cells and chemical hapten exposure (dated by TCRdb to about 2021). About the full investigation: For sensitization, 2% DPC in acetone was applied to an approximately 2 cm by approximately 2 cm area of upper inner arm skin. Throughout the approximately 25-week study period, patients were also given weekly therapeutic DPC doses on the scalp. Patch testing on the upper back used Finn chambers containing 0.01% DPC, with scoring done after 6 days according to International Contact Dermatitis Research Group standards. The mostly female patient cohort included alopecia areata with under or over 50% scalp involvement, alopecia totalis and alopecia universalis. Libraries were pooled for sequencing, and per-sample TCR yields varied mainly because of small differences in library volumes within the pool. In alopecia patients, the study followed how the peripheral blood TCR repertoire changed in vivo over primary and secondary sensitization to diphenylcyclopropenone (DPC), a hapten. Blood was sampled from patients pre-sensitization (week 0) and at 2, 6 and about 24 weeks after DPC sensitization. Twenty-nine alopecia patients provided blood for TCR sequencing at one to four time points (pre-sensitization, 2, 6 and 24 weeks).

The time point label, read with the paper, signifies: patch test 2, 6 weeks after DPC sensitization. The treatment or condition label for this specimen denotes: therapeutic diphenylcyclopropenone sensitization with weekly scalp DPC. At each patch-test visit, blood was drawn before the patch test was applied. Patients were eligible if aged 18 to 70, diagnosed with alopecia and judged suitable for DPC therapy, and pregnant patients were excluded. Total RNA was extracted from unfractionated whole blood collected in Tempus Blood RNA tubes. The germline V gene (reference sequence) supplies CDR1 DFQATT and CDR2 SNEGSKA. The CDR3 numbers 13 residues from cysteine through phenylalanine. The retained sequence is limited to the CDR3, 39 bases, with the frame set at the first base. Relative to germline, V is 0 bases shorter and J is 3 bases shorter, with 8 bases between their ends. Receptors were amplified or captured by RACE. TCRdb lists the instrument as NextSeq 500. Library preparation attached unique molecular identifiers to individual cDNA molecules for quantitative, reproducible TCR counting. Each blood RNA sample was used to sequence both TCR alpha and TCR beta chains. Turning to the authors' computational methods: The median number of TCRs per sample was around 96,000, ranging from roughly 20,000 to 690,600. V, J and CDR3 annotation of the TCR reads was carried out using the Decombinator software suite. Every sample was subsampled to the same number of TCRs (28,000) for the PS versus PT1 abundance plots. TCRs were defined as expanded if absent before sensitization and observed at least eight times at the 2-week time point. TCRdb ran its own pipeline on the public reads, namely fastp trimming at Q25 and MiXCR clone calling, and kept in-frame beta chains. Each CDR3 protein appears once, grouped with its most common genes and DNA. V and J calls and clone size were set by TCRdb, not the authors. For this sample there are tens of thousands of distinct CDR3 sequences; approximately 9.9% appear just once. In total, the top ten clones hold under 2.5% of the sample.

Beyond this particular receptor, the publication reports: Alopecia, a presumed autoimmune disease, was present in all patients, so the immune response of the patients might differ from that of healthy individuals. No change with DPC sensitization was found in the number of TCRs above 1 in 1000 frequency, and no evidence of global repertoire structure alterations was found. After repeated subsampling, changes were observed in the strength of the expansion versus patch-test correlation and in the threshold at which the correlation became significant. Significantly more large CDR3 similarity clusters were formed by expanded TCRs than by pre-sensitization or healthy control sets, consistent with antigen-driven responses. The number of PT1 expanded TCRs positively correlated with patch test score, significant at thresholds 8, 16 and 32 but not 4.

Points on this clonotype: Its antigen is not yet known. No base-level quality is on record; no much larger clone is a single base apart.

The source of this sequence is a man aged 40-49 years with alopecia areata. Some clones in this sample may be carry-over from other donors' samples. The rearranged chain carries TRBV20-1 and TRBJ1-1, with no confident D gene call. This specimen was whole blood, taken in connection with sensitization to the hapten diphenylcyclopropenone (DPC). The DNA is TGCAGTGCTAGAGATTTTAAAGACACTGAAGCTTTCTTT. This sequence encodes CSARDFKDTEAFF.